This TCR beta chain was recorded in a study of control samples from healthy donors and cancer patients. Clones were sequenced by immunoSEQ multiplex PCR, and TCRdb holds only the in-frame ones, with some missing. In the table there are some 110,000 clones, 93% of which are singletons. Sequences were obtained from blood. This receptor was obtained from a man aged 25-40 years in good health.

CDR3 sequence: CASSQEVNTEAFF. CDR3 nucleotide sequence: TGTGCCAGCAGCCAAGAGGTGAACACTGAAGCTTTCTTT. V usage is TRBV14 and J usage is TRBJ1-1; D unresolved. With 0 bases removed from V and 0 bases from J, the gap between germline ends came to 2 bases. Germline lookup yields CDR1 SGHDN and CDR2 FVKESK. The CDR3 runs 13 residues.